The clone carrying this T cell receptor beta chain has a handful of counts. Primers: 60 Vbeta forward and 13 Jbeta reverse. Clones were sequenced by immunoSEQ multiplex PCR, and TCRdb holds only the in-frame ones, with some missing. The data hold 250,000 to 300,000 clones, with over 90% observed a single time. This sample was included in a study of cytomegalovirus exposure and HLA in healthy donors. These donors counted as nominally healthy when sampled, but unrecorded immune exposures were likely. This sequence originates from a girl aged 2-15 years in good health and CMV-seronegative. What was sequenced was PBMCs.

The CDR3 loop reads CASSVGQNNEKLFF. In DNA form, the CDR3 reads TGTGCCAGCAGCGTAGGACAGAATAATGAAAAACTGTTTTTT. This chain connects TRBV9 to TRBJ1-4; a possible D gene is TRBD1 (5 bases). The CDR3 is 14 amino acids. Germline V gene data show CDR1 as SGDLS and CDR2 as YYNGEE. V gave up 0 bases and J gave up 4 bases, with 7 bases separating them. The whole variable domain, filled in from reference TRBV9 and TRBJ1-4, reads DSGVTQTPKHLITATGQRVTLRCSPRSGDLSVYWYQQSLDQGLQFLIQYYNGEERAKGNILERFSAQQFPDLHSELNLSSLELGDSALYFCASSVGQNNEKLFFGSGTQLSVL.